This entry lists 25 T cell receptor beta chains sequenced from one sample in a study of cytomegalovirus exposure and HLA in healthy donors. Sequencing used immunoSEQ multiplex PCR; TCRdb keeps in-frame clones, though not all of them. The profile covers some 150,000 clones, with roughly nine tenths appearing a single time and approximately 0.7% taken by the ten largest. The source material was PBMCs. Receptors originate from a man aged 18-30 years in good health and CMV-seronegative.

This clone occurred a few times. The CDR3 loop is CASRSGRYDGYTF. The DNA of the CDR3 is TGTGCCAGCAGGTCTGGGAGGTACGATGGCTACACCTTC. The V gene is TRBV27, the J gene TRBJ1-2; D gene unclear. Germline V gene sequence: CDR1 MNHEY, CDR2 SMNVEV (reference sequence). The CDR3 covers 13 residues. Trimming took off 6 bases at V and 6 bases at J, with 14 bases between the two ends.

This sequence joins TRBV30 and TRBJ1-3; a weak D match, TRBD1 (5 bases). The CDR3 runs to 14 residues. Per the germline V gene, CDR1 is GTSNPN and CDR2 is SVGIG (reference sequence). The V end was cut by 5 bases, the J end by 0 bases, with 11 bases between. The CDR3 reads CAWSGLSSGNTIYF. Written as DNA, the CDR3 is TGTGCCTGGTCGGGACTAAGCTCTGGAAACACCATATATTTT.

This chain links TRBV5-1 with TRBJ2-5, with TRBD1 identical over 8 bases. V lost 4 bases, J lost 4 bases, and 12 bases stayed unmatched. Germline V gene lookup returns CDR1 SGHRS and CDR2 YFSETQ. The CDR3 extends over 16 amino acids. The CDR3 sequence: CASSLALRTGSETQYF. The CDR3 coding sequence is TGCGCCAGCAGCCTAGCCCTAAGGACAGGGTCAGAGACCCAGTACTTC.

This chain joins TRBV6-5 and TRBJ1-2, with 8 nucleotides matching TRBD1. The CDR3 spans 14 residues. Trimming cost V 4 bases and J 7 bases; bases outside gene matches: 8. Germline lookup yields CDR1 MNHEY and CDR2 SVGAGI. The CDR3 nucleotides read TGTGCCAGCAGTTCACTATTGACAGGGGTTGGCTACACCTTC. It yields the protein CASSSLLTGVGYTF.

The rearrangement joins TRBV11-2 to TRBJ1-4; the D gene is possibly TRBD1 (6 bases). Germline lookup yields CDR1 SGHAT and CDR2 FQNNGV. The CDR3 runs 15 residues. Between the trimmed V and J ends, which lost 1 base and 6 bases, there was a span of 12 bases. The CDR3 loop is CASSLGLGADEKLFF. CDR3 sequence (DNA): TGTGCCAGCAGCTTAGGATTGGGGGCGGATGAAAAACTGTTTTTT.

The chain employs TRBV11-2 and TRBJ2-1; TRBD1 agrees at 11 bases. The germline gives CDR1 SGHAT, CDR2 FQNNGV. CDR3 length equals 19 residues. The junction had 10 bases not matched to a gene; V was cut back by 3 bases and J by 0 bases. The CDR3 reads CASSFPRTGGVGSYNEQFF. The DNA for the CDR3 is TGTGCCAGCAGCTTCCCTCGGACAGGGGGCGTCGGCTCCTACAATGAGCAGTTCTTC. Looking up the rest from reference TRBV11-2 and TRBJ2-1 gives the full variable domain: EAGVAQSPRYKIIEKRQSVAFWCNPISGHATLYWYQQILGQGPKLLIQFQNNGVVDDSQLPKDRFSAERLKGVDSTLKIQPAKLEDSAVYLCASSFPRTGGVGSYNEQFFGPGTRLTVL.

The CDR3 DNA follows: TGCGCCAGCAGTGAGGTTGGGCTCGCAGATACGCAGTATTTT. It is translated as CASSEVGLADTQYF. V usage is TRBV10-1 and J usage is TRBJ2-3; no definite D call. Germline V CDR1 and CDR2: WNHNN, SYGVQD (reference sequence). The CDR3 is made up of 14 amino acids. Trimming took 2 bases from V and 4 from J, leaving 10 bases between them.

The chain is built from TRBV5-1 and TRBJ2-3, with 7 positions matching TRBD2. Germline V CDR1 and CDR2: SGHRS, YFSETQ. The V segment lost 0 bases and the J segment 1 base; nucleotides outside the gene matches: 5. The CDR3 is 16 residues long. CDR3 DNA sequence: TGCGCCAGCAGCTTGGCTGGCGCGGGAGGCACAGATACGCAGTATTTT. It is translated as CASSLAGAGGTDTQYF.

V usage is TRBV4-1 and J usage is TRBJ2-7; maybe TRBD2 (5 bases). The CDR3 totals 15 residues. Trimming stripped 2 bases from V and 3 bases from J, with 14 bases between. CDR1 MGHRA and CDR2 YSYEKL come from the germline V gene. The CDR3 protein is CASSQSGSNYYEQYF. Here the CDR3 DNA reads TGCGCCAGCAGCCAAAGCGGCTCAAACTACTACGAGCAGTACTTC.

V usage is TRBV7-2 and J usage is TRBJ2-7, with a possible D match to TRBD1 (6 bases). The CDR3 runs to 13 residues. The ends were cut back, 5 bases at V and 8 bases at J, with 16 bases in the middle. In germline, CDR1 is SGHTA, CDR2 FQGNSA. CDR3 sequence reads: CASSLTQGTQQYV. CDR3 nucleotides: TGTGCCAGCAGCCTTACGCAGGGGACCCAGCAGTACGTC.

The J gene is TRBJ1-2, the V gene TRBV19, with no clear D. The germline V and J ends were trimmed by 1 base and 3 bases, with 6 bases remaining between them. The CDR3 is 13 residues long. Germline values: CDR1 LNHDA, CDR2 SQIVND (reference sequence). The DNA of the CDR3 is TGTGCCAGTAGTATAGGAACAGACTATGGCTACACCTTC. It yields the protein CASSIGTDYGYTF.

This clone was counted a single time. The chain links TRBV27 to TRBJ2-3, with 8 bases fitting TRBD2. CDR1 and CDR2 from the germline V gene are MNHEY and SMNVEV (reference sequence). The CDR3 length is 16 residues. V was clipped by 0 bases and J by 1 base; unmatched bases: 3. DNA for the CDR3: TGTGCCAGCAGTTTATCCGCGACTAGCGGCACAGATACGCAGTATTTT. Translating it yields CASSLSATSGTDTQYF.

The V gene is TRBV2, the J gene TRBJ2-7; D gene ambiguous. CDR3 length equals 11 residues. Trimming removed 6 bases from V and 5 bases from J, with 8 bases in between. Germline V gene sequence: CDR1 SNHLY, CDR2 FYNNEI. The CDR3 loop reads CASSSVDEQYF. Written as DNA, the CDR3 is TGTGCCAGCAGCTCAGTCGACGAGCAGTACTTC.

Written as DNA, the CDR3 is TGTGCCAGCAGCTTGGGCTCCTACGAGCAGTACGTC. This encodes CASSLGSYEQYV. The rearrangement links TRBV7-2 to TRBJ2-7; D gene uncertain. This CDR3 contains 12 residues. V lost 3 bases and J 0 bases, leaving 3 bases between the germline ends. Germline V gives CDR1 SGHTA, CDR2 FQGNSA.

This clone was picked up a small number of times. This chain links TRBV30 with TRBJ1-5, with D maybe TRBD1 (6 bases). The CDR3 extends over 13 amino acids. Deletions cut 0 bases from V and 9 bases from J, with 12 bases between. Germline V gene sequence: CDR1 GTSNPN, CDR2 SVGIG (reference sequence). The CDR3 nucleotides are TGTGCCTGGAGTGTACAGGGTCAGAGGCCCCAGCATTTT. It specifies CAWSVQGQRPQHF. The full variable domain, in which reference TRBV30 and TRBJ1-5 provide the parts outside the CDR3, is SQTIHQWPATLVQPVGSPLSLECTVEGTSNPNLYWYRQAAGRGLQLLFYSVGIGQISSEVPQNLSASRPQDRQFILSSKKLLLSDSGFYLCAWSVQGQRPQHFGDGTRLSIL.

The chain uses TRBV19 and TRBJ2-7; 8 bases are a match to TRBD1. CDR1 is LNHDA and CDR2 is SQIVND in the germline V gene (reference sequence). Trimming took 4 bases from V and 3 from J; bases not matched to a gene: 5. The CDR3 sequence is 14 residues long. CDR3 loop: CASSRDRMFYEQYF. CDR3 coding DNA: TGTGCCAGTAGTAGGGACAGGATGTTCTACGAGCAGTACTTC.

The CDR3 loop is CASSPPGAGHYGYTF. The CDR3, as DNA: TGTGCCAGCTCACCACCAGGGGCAGGGCACTATGGCTACACCTTC. The J gene is TRBJ1-2, the V gene TRBV18, with a possible D match to TRBD1 (5 bases). Trimming left V 0 bases short and J 3 bases short, with 11 bases between. Per germline, CDR1 KGHSH and CDR2 LQKENI. The CDR3 has 15 residues.

This rearrangement joins TRBV27 to TRBJ1-5; 9 nucleotides match TRBD1. V gave up 6 bases and J gave up 4 bases; unmatched junction bases: 13. The CDR3 is 17 residues long. The germline V gene encodes CDR1 MNHEY and CDR2 SMNVEV (reference sequence). The CDR3 sequence is CASSSGLGQGRNQPQHF. The CDR3 DNA is TGTGCCAGCAGCTCGGGCCTGGGACAGGGAAGGAATCAGCCCCAGCATTTT.

This chain uses TRBV6-5 with TRBJ2-5; tentatively, D is TRBD2 (6 bases). The CDR3 loop spans 15 amino acids. V was trimmed by 2 bases and J by 2 bases, leaving 12 bases between them. The germline V gene has CDR1 MNHEY and CDR2 SVGAGI. CDR3 protein: CASSYGLLEQETQYF. The CDR3 nucleotides read TGTGCCAGCAGTTACGGACTACTCGAACAAGAGACCCAGTACTTC.

This sequence joins TRBV18 and TRBJ2-1; TRBD1 is a possible D gene (6 bases). The CDR3 runs to 13 residues. Trimming left V 6 bases short and J 6 bases short, with 12 bases between. Germline V gives CDR1 KGHSH, CDR2 LQKENI. The CDR3 DNA sequence: TGTGCCAGCTCTTCGGGACAAAGCAATGAGCAGTTCTTC. As protein: CASSSGQSNEQFF.

V and J are TRBV30 and TRBJ2-3; the match to TRBD2 covers 9 bases. This CDR3 is 16 amino acids long. The germline gives CDR1 GTSNPN, CDR2 SVGIG (reference sequence). The V gene end was trimmed by 1 base and the J gene end by 1 base; junction bases not matched to a gene: 6. The CDR3, as DNA: TGTGCCTGGAGTGCCCCCCCTAGCGGGGGCACAGATACGCAGTATTTT. It translates to CAWSAPPSGGTDTQYF.

This chain uses TRBV7-9 with TRBJ1-5; no definite D call. This CDR3 comprises 12 residues. Trimming removed 5 bases from V and 4 bases from J, with 6 bases in between. Germline CDR1 SEHNR, CDR2 FQNEAQ (reference sequence). This CDR3 is CASSPGNQPQHF. CDR3 bases: TGTGCCAGCAGCCCGGGGAATCAGCCCCAGCATTTT.

The chain recombines TRBV5-1 with TRBJ2-5; 8 nucleotides agree with TRBD1. The CDR3 contains 16 residues. With 4 bases clipped from V and 5 bases from J, the junction kept 13 bases outside the gene matches. Germline-derived CDR1 and CDR2 are SGHRS and YFSETQ. DNA of the CDR3: TGCGCCAGCAGCCCGAATATCCAGGGGGCGAGGGAGACCCAGTACTTC. Protein: CASSPNIQGARETQYF.

This clone was detected a few times. The chain uses TRBV4-1 and TRBJ1-5; a weak D match, TRBD1 (6 bases). The germline CDR1 and CDR2 sequences are MGHRA and YSYEKL. Between the trimmed V and J ends, which lost 2 bases and 5 bases, there was a span of 25 bases. This CDR3 is built from 19 residues. This CDR3 is CASSQRSINRVSGDQPQHF. The CDR3 DNA sequence: TGCGCCAGCAGCCAAAGGTCGATTAACAGGGTATCTGGCGATCAGCCCCAGCATTTT.

V is TRBV7-9 and J is TRBJ1-4; 11 bases map to TRBD1. V lost 5 bases to trimming and J lost 3 bases; unmatched junction nucleotides: 8. The germline gives CDR1 SEHNR, CDR2 FQNEAQ (reference sequence). The CDR3 consists of 17 residues. The CDR3 sequence is CASSEKDRGLSNEKLFF. The CDR3 DNA sequence: TGTGCCAGCAGCGAAAAGGACAGGGGGCTATCTAATGAAAAACTGTTTTTT.